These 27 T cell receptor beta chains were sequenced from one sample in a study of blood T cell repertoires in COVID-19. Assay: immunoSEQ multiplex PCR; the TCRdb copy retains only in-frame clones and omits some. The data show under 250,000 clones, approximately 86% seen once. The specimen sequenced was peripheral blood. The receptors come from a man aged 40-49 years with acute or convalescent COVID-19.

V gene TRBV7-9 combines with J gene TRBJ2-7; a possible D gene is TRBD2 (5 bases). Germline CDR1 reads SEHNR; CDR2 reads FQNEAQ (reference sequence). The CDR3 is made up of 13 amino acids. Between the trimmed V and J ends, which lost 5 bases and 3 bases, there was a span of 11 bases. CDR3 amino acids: CASSPGINYEQYF. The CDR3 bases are TGTGCCAGCAGCCCCGGGATCAACTACGAGCAGTACTTC. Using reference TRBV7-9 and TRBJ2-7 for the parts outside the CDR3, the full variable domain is DTGVSQNPRHKITKRGQNVTFRCDPISEHNRLYWYRQTLGQGPEFLTYFQNEAQLEKSRLLSDRFSAERPKGSFSTLEIQRTEQGDSAMYLCASSPGINYEQYFGPGTRLTVT.

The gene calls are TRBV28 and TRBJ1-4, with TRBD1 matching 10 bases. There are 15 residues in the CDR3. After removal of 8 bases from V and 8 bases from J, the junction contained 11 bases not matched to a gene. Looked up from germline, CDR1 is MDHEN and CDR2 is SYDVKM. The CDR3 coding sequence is TGTGCCAGCCGATTTTCGGGACAGGGGAAAGAAAAACTGTTTTTT. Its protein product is CASRFSGQGKEKLFF.

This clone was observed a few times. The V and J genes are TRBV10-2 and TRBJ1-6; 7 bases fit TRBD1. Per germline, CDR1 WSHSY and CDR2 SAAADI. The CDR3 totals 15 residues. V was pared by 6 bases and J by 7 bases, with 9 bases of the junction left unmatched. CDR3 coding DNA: TGCGCCAGCAGCGCCTACAGGGGCGAGAATTCACCCCTCCACTTT. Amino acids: CASSAYRGENSPLHF.

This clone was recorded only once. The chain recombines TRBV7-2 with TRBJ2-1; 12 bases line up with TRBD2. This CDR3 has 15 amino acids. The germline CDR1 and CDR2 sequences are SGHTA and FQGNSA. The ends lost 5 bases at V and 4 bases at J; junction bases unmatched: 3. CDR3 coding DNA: TGTGCCAGCAGCCCCGGACTAGCGGGATACAATGAGCAGTTCTTC. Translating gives CASSPGLAGYNEQFF.

The chain's CDR3 is CASSGQGADQPQHF. CDR3 coding DNA: TGTGCCAGCAGCGGACAGGGGGCGGATCAGCCCCAGCATTTT. The V and J genes are TRBV7-9 and TRBJ1-5; TRBD1 matches 11 bases. The V and J ends lost 5 bases and 5 bases, in that order; junction bases with no gene match: 2. The germline V gene encodes CDR1 SEHNR and CDR2 FQNEAQ (reference sequence). CDR3 length: 14 amino acids.

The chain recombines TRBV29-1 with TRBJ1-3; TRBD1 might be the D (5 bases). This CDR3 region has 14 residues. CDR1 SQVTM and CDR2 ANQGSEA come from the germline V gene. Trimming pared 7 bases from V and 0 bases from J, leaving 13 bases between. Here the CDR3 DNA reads TGCAGCGCAGCTAGTACAGGCTCTGGAAACACCATATATTTT. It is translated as CSAASTGSGNTIYF.

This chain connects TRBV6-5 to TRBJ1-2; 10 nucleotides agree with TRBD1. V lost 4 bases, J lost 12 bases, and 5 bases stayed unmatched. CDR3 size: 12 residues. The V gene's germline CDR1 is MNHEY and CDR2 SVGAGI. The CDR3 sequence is CASSSGQGGNTF. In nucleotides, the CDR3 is TGTGCCAGCAGTTCCGGACAGGGGGGGAACACCTTC.

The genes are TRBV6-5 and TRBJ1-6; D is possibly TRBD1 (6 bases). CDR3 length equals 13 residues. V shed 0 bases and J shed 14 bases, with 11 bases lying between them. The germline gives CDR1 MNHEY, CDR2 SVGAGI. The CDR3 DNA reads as TGTGCCAGCAGTTACTCAACAGGGTGGGCCCTCCACTTT. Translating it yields CASSYSTGWALHF.

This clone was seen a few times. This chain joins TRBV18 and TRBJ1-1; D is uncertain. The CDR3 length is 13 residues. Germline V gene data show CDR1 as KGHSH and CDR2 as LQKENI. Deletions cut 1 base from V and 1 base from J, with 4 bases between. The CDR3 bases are TGTGCCAGCTCACCACAGCCGAACACTGAAGCTTTCTTT. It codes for CASSPQPNTEAFF.

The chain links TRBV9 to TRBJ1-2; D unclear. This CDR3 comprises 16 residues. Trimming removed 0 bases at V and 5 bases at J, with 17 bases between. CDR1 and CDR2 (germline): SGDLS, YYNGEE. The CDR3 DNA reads TGTGCCAGCAGCGTAGGGTTGTACAGTCCATCTTATGGCTACACCTTC. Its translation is CASSVGLYSPSYGYTF.

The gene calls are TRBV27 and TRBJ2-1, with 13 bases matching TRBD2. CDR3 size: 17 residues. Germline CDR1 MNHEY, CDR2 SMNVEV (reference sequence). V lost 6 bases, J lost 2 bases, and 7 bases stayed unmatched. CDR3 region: CASSTGLAGPTYNEQFF. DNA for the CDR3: TGTGCCAGCAGCACGGGACTAGCGGGGCCCACCTACAATGAGCAGTTCTTC.

CDR3: CASSLGTGRYGYTF. The CDR3 bases are TGCGCCAGCAGCTTGGGGACAGGGCGATATGGCTACACCTTC. The chain uses TRBV5-1 and TRBJ1-2, with 8 bases fitting TRBD1. Trimming at V came to 0 bases and at J to 5 bases, leaving 3 bases not matched to a gene. The CDR3 runs to 14 residues. Germline V gives CDR1 SGHRS, CDR2 YFSETQ. The variable domain in full, completed from reference TRBV5-1 and TRBJ1-2, reads KAGVTQTPRYLIKTRGQQVTLSCSPISGHRSVSWYQQTPGQGLQFLFEYFSETQRNKGNFPGRFSGRQFSNSRSEMNVSTLELGDSALYLCASSLGTGRYGYTFGSGTRLTVV.

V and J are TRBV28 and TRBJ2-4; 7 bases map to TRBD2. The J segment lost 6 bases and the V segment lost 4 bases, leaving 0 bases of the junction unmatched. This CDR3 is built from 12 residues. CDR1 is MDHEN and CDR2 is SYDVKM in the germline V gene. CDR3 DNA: TGTGCCAGCAGTTCTAGCGGAAACATTCAGTACTTC. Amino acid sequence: CASSSSGNIQYF.

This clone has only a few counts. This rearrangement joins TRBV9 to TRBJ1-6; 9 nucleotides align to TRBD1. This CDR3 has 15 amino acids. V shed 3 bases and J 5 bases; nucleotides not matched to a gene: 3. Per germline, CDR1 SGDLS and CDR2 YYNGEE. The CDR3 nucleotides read TGTGCCAGCAGCGCACAGGGGGCAGATAATTCACCCCTCCACTTT. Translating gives CASSAQGADNSPLHF.

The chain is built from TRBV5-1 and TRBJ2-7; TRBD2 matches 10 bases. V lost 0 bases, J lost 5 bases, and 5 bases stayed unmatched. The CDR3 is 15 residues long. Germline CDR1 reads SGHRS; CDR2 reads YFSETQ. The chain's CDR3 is CASSLELAGSHEQYF. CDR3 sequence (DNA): TGCGCCAGCAGCTTGGAACTAGCGGGATCCCACGAGCAGTACTTC.

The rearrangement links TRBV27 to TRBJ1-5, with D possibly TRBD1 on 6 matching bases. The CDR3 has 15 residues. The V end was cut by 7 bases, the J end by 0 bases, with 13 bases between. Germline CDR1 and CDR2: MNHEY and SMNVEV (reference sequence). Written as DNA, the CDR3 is TGTGCCAGCAATTCCGGGACATTTAGCAATCAGCCCCAGCATTTT. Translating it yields CASNSGTFSNQPQHF.

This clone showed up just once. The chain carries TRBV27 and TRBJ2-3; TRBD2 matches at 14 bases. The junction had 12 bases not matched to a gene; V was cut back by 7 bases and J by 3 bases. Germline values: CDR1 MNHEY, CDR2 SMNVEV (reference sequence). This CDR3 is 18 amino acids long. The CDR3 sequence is CASKTTGLAGGATDTQYF. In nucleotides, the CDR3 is TGTGCCAGCAAAACCACCGGACTAGCGGGAGGAGCTACAGATACGCAGTATTTT.

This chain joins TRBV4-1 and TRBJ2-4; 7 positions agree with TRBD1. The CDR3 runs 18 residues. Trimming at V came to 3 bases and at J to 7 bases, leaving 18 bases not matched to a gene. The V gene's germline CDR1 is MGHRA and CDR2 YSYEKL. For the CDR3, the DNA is TGCGCCAGCAGCCAGACAGCATTCGGGACAGCGGAACTGAACATTCAGTACTTC. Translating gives CASSQTAFGTAELNIQYF.

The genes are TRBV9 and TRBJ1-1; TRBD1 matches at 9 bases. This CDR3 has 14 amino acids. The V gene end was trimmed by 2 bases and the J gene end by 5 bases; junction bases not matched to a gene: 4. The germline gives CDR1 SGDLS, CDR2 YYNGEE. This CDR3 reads CASSVGQGGTEAFF. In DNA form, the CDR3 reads TGTGCCAGCAGCGTGGGACAGGGTGGTACTGAAGCTTTCTTT.

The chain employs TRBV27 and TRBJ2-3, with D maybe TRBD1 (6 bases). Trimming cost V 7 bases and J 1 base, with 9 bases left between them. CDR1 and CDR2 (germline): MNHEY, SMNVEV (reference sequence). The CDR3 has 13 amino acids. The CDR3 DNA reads TGTGCCAGCACGCGGACAGGCACAGATACGCAGTATTTT. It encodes CASTRTGTDTQYF.

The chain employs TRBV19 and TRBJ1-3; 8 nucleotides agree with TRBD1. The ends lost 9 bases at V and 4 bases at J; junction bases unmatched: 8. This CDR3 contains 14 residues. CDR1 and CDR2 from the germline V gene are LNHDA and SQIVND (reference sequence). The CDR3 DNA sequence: TGTGCCAGCAGGGGGCCGGCGAGAGGAAACACCATATATTTT. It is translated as CASRGPARGNTIYF. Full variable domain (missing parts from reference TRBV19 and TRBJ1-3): DGGITQSPKYLFRKEGQNVTLSCEQNLNHDAMYWYRQDPGQGLRLIYYSQIVNDFQKGDIAEGYSVSREKKESFPLTVTSAQKNPTAFYLCASRGPARGNTIYFGEGSWLTVV.

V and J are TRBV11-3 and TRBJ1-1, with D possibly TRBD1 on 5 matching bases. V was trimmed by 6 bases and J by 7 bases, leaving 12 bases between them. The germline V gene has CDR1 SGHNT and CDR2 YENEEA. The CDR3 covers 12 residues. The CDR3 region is CASSQGRHEAFF. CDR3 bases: TGTGCCAGCAGTCAGGGAAGGCATGAAGCTTTCTTT.

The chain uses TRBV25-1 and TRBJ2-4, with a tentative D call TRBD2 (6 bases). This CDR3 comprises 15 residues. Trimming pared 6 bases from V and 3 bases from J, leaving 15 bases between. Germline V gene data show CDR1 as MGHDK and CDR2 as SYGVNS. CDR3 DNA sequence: TGTGCCAGCAGGGGGCATGAGGGAGGCAAAAACATTCAGTACTTC. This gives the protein CASRGHEGGKNIQYF.

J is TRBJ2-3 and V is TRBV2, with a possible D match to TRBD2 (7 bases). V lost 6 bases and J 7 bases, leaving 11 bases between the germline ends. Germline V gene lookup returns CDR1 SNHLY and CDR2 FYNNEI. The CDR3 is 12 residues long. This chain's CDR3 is CASRGGLNTQYF. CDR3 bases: TGTGCCAGCAGAGGGGGACTAAATACGCAGTATTTT.

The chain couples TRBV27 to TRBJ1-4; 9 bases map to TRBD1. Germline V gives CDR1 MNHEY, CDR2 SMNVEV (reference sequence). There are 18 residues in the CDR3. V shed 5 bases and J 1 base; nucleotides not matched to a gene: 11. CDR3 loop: CASSPLRDRDETNEKLFF. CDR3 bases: TGTGCCAGCAGTCCGCTCCGGGACAGGGATGAAACTAATGAAAAACTGTTTTTT.

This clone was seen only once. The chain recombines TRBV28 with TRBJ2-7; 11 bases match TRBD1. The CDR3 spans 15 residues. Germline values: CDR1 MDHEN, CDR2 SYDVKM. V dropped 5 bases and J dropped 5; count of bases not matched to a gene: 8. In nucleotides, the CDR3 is TGTGCCAGCAGTCTCTCCCAGGACAGGGGGCACGAGCAGTACTTC. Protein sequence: CASSLSQDRGHEQYF.

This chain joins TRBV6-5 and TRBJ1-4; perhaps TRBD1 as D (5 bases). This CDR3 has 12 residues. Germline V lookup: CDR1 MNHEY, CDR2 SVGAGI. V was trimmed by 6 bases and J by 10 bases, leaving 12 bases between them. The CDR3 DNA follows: TGTGCCAGCAGAGTCAGGGAAGGAAAACTGTTTTTT. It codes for CASRVREGKLFF.